This TCR beta chain is from a study of T cell repertoires in cytomegalovirus infection. Study-level background: HLA-C-restricted CMV epitopes, recently identified, and well-studied HLA-B-restricted ones were used by the study. It was the public TCR beta signatures that indicated both CMV infection and matching HLA type.

This clonotype was seen many times. Its antigen is unknown. The trim removed 5 bases at V and 1 base at J, leaving 7 bases unmatched. Per the germline V gene, CDR1 is SGHTA and CDR2 is FQGNSA. This CDR3 has 15 residues. TCRdb independently ran MiXCR on the reads; one entry per CDR3 protein. The sample includes about 130,000 distinct CDR3 sequences, more than 30% of them seen just once. This chain links TRBV7-2 with TRBJ2-7; TRBD1 agrees at 8 bases. The origin of this receptor is a human donor in good health (CMV status not recorded). Some clones in this sample may be carry-over from other donors' samples. This material consisted of CD8+ T cells from cultured PBMCs, taken from culture after CMV antigen stimulation. CDR3 sequence reads: CASSGGTGPSYEQYF. The CDR3 DNA follows: TGTGCCAGCAGCGGCGGGACAGGACCTTCCTACGAGCAGTACTTC.